Listed below are T cell receptor beta chains from one sample, sequenced in a study of T cells in Graves' hyperthyroidism and ophthalmopathy. TCRdb re-analysed the multiplex PCR reads in MiXCR, keeping a single row per CDR3 protein. The sample includes a few hundred thousand distinct CDR3 sequences, roughly 14% of them seen just once. Sequences were obtained from blood. All receptors come from a woman in her 30s with Graves' ophthalmopathy. Both conserved end residues are part of each CDR3. The D gene is left open where the match is weak. Not all rows give a size; the values are once, few, many and, for expanded clones, a class.

D gene | clone size | J gene | V gene | CDR3 protein | CDR3 DNA
TRBD2 | many | TRBJ2-2 | TRBV5-6 | CASSPGWTSGGLSGELFF | TGTGCCAGCAGCCCGGGTTGGACTAGCGGGGGGTTGTCCGGGGAGCTGTTTTTT
NA | NA | TRBJ2-2 | TRBV18 | CASSPTSSNTGGLFF | TGTGCCAGCTCACCAACTTCTAGTAACACCGGGGGGCTGTTTTTT
NA | NA | TRBJ2-2 | TRBV12-5 | CASGLIWDKATGELFF | TGTGCTAGTGGTTTGATCTGGGACAAGGCTACCGGGGAGCTGTTTTTT
TRBD2 | many | TRBJ2-2 | TRBV7-2 | CASSLGSGGTGELFF | TGTGCCAGCAGCTTAGGTAGCGGGGGAACCGGGGAGCTGTTTTTT
NA | NA | TRBJ2-7 | TRBV6-1 | CASSEWGNYEQYF | TGTGCCAGCAGTGAATGGGGCAACTACGAGCAGTACTTC
TRBD2 | many | TRBJ2-1 | TRBV3-1 | CASSQDLVAGAYNEQFF | TGTGCCAGCAGCCAAGATCTGGTAGCGGGGGCCTACAATGAGCAGTTCTTC
NA | many | TRBJ1-1 | TRBV28 | CASSLSTPAFF | TGTGCCAGCAGTTTGTCCACGCCAGCTTTCTTT
NA | few | TRBJ2-5 | TRBV7-6 | CASSSLATAGWTPPRETQYF | TGTGCCAGCAGCTCCCTAGCGACCGCGGGGTGGACGCCGCCACGAGAGACCCAGTACTTC
NA | NA | TRBJ2-3 | TRBV27 | CASTPFGPSTDTQYF | TGTGCCAGCACCCCGTTCGGTCCTAGCACAGATACGCAGTATTTT
NA | few | TRBJ2-1 | TRBV4-2 | CASSQTPRKYNEQFF | TGTGCCAGCAGCCAGACACCCCGAAAGTACAATGAGCAGTTCTTC
NA | many | TRBJ2-7 | TRBV27 | CASRPIRRSSYEQYF | TGTGCCAGCAGGCCGATCAGGAGGAGCTCCTACGAGCAGTACTTC
NA | few | TRBJ2-5 | TRBV9 | CASSPSGQIQETQYF | TGTGCCAGCAGCCCCTCGGGGCAGATTCAAGAGACCCAGTACTTC
NA | many | TRBJ2-5 | TRBV12-3/TRBV12-4 | CASSLLVMETQYF | TGTGCCAGCAGTTTATTGGTGATGGAGACCCAGTACTTC
NA | many | TRBJ2-6 | TRBV12-3/TRBV12-4 | CASSLMTAGANVLTF | TGTGCCAGCAGTTTGATGACAGCCGGGGCCAACGTCCTGACTTTC
NA | many | TRBJ1-6 | TRBV11-2 | CASSLGRVYNSPLHF | TGTGCCAGCAGCTTAGGTCGAGTATATAATTCACCCCTCCACTTT
NA | many | TRBJ2-5 | TRBV7-2 | CASSYEYQETQYF | TGTGCCAGCAGCTACGAGTACCAAGAGACCCAGTACTTC
NA | NA | TRBJ1-3 | TRBV20-1 | CSAKEDIFPGNTIYF | TGCAGTGCTAAAGAAGACATTTTCCCTGGAAACACCATATATTTT
TRBD1 | NA | TRBJ1-2 | TRBV20-1 | CNAREILQGDGYTF | TGCAATGCTAGAGAAATCTTACAGGGGGATGGCTACACCTTC
NA | few | TRBJ1-3 | TRBV6-1 | CASRNLRRPFRGNTIYF | TGTGCCAGCCGCAACCTCCGACGCCCATTCCGAGGAAACACCATATATTTT